Below, one T cell receptor (beta chain) is given with its context. Its antigen is undetermined. This entry comes from a study of human T cells and chemical hapten exposure. The library attached unique molecular identifiers to individual cDNA molecules. Original analysis: Per-sample TCR counts ranged from roughly 23,224 to 750,000, median roughly 98,000. TCRdb re-derived calls from the 5' RACE reads in MiXCR, one entry per CDR3 protein. These V and J calls rely on TCRdb rather than the paper's analysis. The data show 81,000 or so distinct CDR3 sequences, with approximately 8% seen just once and 2% to 2.5% held by the top ten. CDR1 is KGHSH and CDR2 is LQKENI in the germline V gene. This CDR3 has 16 residues. Trimming pared 3 bases from V and 4 bases from J, leaving 17 bases between. General study results and limits: The study found that DPC sensitization did not change TCRs above 1 in 1000 frequency.

The authors extracted total RNA from unfractionated whole blood. This rearrangement joins TRBV18 to TRBJ2-3; D might be TRBD2 (6 bases). This TCR came from a male donor in good health. The CDR3 DNA is TGTGCCAGCTCACCCAACGGGGGAATAGGGCCAGATACGCAGTATTTT. Its translation is CASSPNGGIGPDTQYF.